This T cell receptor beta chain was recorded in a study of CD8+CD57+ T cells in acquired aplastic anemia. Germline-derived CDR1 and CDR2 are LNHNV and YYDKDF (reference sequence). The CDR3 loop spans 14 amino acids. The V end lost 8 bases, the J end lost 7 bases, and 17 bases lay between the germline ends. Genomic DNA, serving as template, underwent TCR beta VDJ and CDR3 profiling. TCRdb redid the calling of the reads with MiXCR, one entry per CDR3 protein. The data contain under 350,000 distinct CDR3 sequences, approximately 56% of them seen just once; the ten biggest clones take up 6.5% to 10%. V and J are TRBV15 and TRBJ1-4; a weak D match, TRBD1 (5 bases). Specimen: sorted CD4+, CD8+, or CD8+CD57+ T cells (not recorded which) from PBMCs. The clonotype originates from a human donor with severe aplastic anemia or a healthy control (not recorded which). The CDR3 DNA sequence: TGTGCCACCTGCGAAAATCAGGGTTGTGAAAAACTGTTTTTT. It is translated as CATCENQGCEKLFF.